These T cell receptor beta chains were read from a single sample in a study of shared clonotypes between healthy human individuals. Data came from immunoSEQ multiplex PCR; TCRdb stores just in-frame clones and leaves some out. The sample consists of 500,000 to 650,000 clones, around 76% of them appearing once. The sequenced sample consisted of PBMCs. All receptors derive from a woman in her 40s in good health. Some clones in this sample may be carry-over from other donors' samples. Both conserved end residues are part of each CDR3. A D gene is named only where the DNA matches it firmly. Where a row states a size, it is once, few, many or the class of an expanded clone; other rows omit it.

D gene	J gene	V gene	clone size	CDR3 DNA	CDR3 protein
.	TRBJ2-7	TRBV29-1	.	TGCAGCGTTGGGCCTAGTGGGTACGAGCAGTACTTC	CSVGPSGYEQYF
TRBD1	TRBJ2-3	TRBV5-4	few	TGTGCCAGCAGCTTGGAGGGACAGTCCACAGATACGCAGTATTTT	CASSLEGQSTDTQYF
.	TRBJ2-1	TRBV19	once	TGTGCCAGTAGCAAAAATTACTTGTCCTACAATGAGCAGTTCTTC	CASSKNYLSYNEQFF
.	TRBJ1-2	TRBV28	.	TGTGCCACCCTACAGGGTTATATCGGTAATGGCTACACCTTC	CATLQGYIGNGYTF
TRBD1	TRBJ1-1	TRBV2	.	TGTGCCAGCAAGACAGGGGGGGCTTTCTTT	CASKTGGAFF
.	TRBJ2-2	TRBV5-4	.	TGTGCCAGCAGCTTGGGTGGGAGTGACACCGGGGAGCTGTTTTTT	CASSLGGSDTGELFF
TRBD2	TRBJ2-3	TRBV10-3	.	TGTGCCATCAGTGACGGGACTAGCGGGAGCACAGATACGCAGTATTTT	CAISDGTSGSTDTQYF
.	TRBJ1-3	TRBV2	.	TGTGCCAGCAGTGTAAGCGGGAACACCATATATTTT	CASSVSGNTIYF
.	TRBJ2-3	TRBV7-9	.	TGTGCCAGCAGCTTAGACAAGAGGAGAGCTGCTAGCACGGATACGCAGTATTTT	CASSLDKRRAASTDTQYF
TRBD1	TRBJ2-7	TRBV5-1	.	TGCGCCAGCAGCTTTACAGGGGGCGGCTACGAGCAGTACTTC	CASSFTGGGYEQYF
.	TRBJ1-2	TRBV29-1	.	TGCAGCGTTGAACGGGGGAATGGCTACACCTTC	CSVERGNGYTF
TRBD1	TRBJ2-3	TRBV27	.	TGTGCCAGCAGTTCAAGGAAGGGGGCTAGCACAGATACGCAGTATTTT	CASSSRKGASTDTQYF
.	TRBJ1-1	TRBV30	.	TGTGCCTGGAGTGTGGGGGGCGGATGGAACACTGAAGCTTTCTTT	CAWSVGGGWNTEAFF
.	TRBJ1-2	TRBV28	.	TGTGCCAGCAGTTTGAGGGACTCAATCTATGGCTACACCTTC	CASSLRDSIYGYTF
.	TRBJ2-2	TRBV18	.	TGTGCCAGCTCACCGAAGGGACAGAACACCGGGGAGCTGTTTTTT	CASSPKGQNTGELFF
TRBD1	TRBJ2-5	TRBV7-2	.	TGTGCCAGCAGCCCCCAGGGGGCCCAAGAGACCCAGTACTTC	CASSPQGAQETQYF